This T cell receptor (beta chain) was retrieved from a study of CD8+CD57+ T cells in acquired aplastic anemia. The overall study: Sorted CD4+ and CD8+ cell DNA averaged around 3.3 ug.

The use of genomic DNA as template underpinned the TCR beta VDJ and CDR3 profiling. MiXCR was run by TCRdb on the reads, yielding one entry per CDR3 protein. The table records hundreds of thousands of distinct CDR3 sequences, approximately 33% of them present only once. Points from the study as a whole: In CD8+ cells, Simpson's diversity showed no significant difference between patients and controls. Sharing between patients and controls was observed for twenty-nine CD8+ CDR3 sequences.

This clonotype was seen at least ten times. Its antigen remains unidentified. Selection for sequencing was limited to patients who had shown CD8+CD57+ cell expansion by flow cytometry. Among the patients, none had received any therapy at the time of blood sampling. Germline CDR1 is DFQATT and CDR2 is SNEGSKA (reference sequence). This CDR3 has 14 residues. V gave up 6 bases and J gave up 6 bases, with 18 bases separating them. The receptor was derived from a human donor with aplastic anemia. The sequenced sample consisted of sorted CD4+, CD8+, or CD8+CD57+ T cells (not recorded which) from PBMCs. The rearrangement joins TRBV20-1 to TRBJ1-5, with a tentative D call TRBD1 (6 bases). Here the CDR3 reads CSASAVPGVQPQHF. The CDR3 bases are TGCAGTGCAAGCGCGGTTCCAGGGGTTCAGCCCCAGCATTTT.